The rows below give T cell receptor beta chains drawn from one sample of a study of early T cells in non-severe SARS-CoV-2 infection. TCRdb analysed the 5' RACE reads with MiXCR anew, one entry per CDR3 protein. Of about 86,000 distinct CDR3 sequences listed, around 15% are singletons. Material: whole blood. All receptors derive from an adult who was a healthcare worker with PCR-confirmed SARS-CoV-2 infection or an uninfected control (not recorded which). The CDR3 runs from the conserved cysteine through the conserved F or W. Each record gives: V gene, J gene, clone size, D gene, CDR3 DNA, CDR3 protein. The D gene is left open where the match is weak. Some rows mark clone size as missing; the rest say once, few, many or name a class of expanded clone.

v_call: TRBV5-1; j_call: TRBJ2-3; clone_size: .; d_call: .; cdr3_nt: TGCGCCAGCAGTGACCTACTCACAGATACGCAGTATTTT; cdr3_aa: CASSDLLTDTQYF
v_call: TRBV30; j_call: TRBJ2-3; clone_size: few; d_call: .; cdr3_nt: TGTGCCTGGAGTGTACTACAGAGCACAGATACGCAGTATTTT; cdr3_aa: CAWSVLQSTDTQYF
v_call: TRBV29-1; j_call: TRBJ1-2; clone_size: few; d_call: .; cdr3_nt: TGCAGCGTTGAAGACCGGGATGGCTACACCTTC; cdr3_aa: CSVEDRDGYTF
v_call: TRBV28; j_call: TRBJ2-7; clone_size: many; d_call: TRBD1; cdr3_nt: TGTGCCAGCAGTCGGGACAGGCCGGGGGACGAGCAGTACTTC; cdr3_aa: CASSRDRPGDEQYF
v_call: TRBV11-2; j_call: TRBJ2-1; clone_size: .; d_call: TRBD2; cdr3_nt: TGTGCCAGCAGCCCCGGGACTAGGCGGTCAAGTGAGCAGTTCTTC; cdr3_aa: CASSPGTRRSSEQFF
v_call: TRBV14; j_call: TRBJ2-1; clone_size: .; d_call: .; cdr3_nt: TGTGCCAGCAGCTCCGTCCGGGAGAGCTCCTACAATGAGCAGTTCTTC; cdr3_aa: CASSSVRESSYNEQFF
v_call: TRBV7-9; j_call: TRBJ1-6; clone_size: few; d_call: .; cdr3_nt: TGTGCCAGCAGCTCCCCAGCCGCAGGAGACATGTCTGGAAATTCACCCCTCCACTTT; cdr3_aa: CASSSPAAGDMSGNSPLHF
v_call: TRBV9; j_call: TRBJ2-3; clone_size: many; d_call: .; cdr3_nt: TGTGCCAGCAGCCCCGGACTGATTCGCACAGATACGCAGTATTTT; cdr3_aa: CASSPGLIRTDTQYF
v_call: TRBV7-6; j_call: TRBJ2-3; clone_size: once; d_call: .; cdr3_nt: TGTGCCAGCAGTAAATGGAACCCTAGCACAGATACGCAGTATTTT; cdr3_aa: CASSKWNPSTDTQYF
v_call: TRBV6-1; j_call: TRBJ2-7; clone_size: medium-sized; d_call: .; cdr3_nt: TGTGCCAGCAGTGATGTCGGGCGTCCCTACGAGCAGTACTTC; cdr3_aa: CASSDVGRPYEQYF
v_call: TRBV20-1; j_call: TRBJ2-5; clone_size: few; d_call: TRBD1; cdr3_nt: TGCAGTGCTAGACCAAACCAGAGACAGGGGAGAGAGACCCAGTACTTC; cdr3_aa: CSARPNQRQGRETQYF
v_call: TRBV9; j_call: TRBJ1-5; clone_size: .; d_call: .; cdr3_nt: TGTGCCAGCGGGGGCGATTATAGCAATCAGCCCCAGCATTTT; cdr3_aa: CASGGDYSNQPQHF
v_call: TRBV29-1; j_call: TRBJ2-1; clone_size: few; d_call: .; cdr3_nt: TGCAGCGTTGAGAGGGGACATGAGCAGTTCTTC; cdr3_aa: CSVERGHEQFF
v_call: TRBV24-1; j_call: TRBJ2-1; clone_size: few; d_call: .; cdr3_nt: TGTGCCACCAGTGACATCTGGGGGAGTGATGAGCAGTTCTTC; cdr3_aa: CATSDIWGSDEQFF
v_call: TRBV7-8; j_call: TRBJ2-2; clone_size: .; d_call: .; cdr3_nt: TGTGCCAGCAGCTTAGAAGTGATGAACACCGGGGAGCTGTTTTTT; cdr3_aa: CASSLEVMNTGELFF
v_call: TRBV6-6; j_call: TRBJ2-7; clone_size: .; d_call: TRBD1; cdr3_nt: TGTGCCAGCAGACGACCGGGACAGGCGGAGGAGCAGTACTTC; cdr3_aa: CASRRPGQAEEQYF
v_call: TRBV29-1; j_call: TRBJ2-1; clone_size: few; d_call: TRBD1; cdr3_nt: TGCAGCGTTGAGGGGGGACAGGAACCACGCTCCTACAATGAGCAGTTCTTC; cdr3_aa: CSVEGGQEPRSYNEQFF
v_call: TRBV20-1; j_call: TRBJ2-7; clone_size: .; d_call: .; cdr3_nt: TGCAGTGCTAGAAGGTACCTACCCTACGAGCAGTACTTC; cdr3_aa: CSARRYLPYEQYF
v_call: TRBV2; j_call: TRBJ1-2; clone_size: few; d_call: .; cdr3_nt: TGTGCCAGCCCAAGTAGAGCTAACTATGGCTACACCTTC; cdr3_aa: CASPSRANYGYTF
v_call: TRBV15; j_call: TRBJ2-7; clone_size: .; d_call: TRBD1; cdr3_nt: TGTGCCACCAGCAGAGATGGGACAGTCTCCTACGAGCAGTACTTC; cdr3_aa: CATSRDGTVSYEQYF
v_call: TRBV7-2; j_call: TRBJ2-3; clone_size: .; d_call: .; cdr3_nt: TGTGCCAGCAGCCGACAGACTAGGCAGACGGATACGCAGTATTTT; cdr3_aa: CASSRQTRQTDTQYF
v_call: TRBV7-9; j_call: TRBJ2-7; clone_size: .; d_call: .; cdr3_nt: TGTGCCAGCAGCTTAGCGGCCCTTAACGGCGAGCAGTACTTC; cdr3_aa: CASSLAALNGEQYF
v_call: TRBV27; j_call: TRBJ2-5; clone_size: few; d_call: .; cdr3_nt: TGTGCCAGCAGTTTCCGCCCAGGGCAAGAGACCCAGTACTTC; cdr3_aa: CASSFRPGQETQYF
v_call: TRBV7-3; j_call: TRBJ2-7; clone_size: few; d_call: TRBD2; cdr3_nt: TGTGCCAGCAGCTTACCAGGGACTAGCGGGCCCTCCTACGAGCAGTACTTC; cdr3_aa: CASSLPGTSGPSYEQYF
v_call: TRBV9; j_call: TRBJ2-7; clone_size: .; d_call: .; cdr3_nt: TGTGCCAGCAACCTAGCGCCCACACCATCCTACGAGCAGTACTTC; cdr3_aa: CASNLAPTPSYEQYF
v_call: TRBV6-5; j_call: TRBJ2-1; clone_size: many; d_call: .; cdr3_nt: TGTGCCAGCAGTAGTAGCGGACCCCCCAATGAGCAGTTCTTC; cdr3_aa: CASSSSGPPNEQFF
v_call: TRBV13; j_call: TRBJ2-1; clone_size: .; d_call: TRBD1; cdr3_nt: TGTGCCAGCAGCTTACGGGGACAGGCGATGAGCCATGAGCAGTTCTTC; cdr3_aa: CASSLRGQAMSHEQFF
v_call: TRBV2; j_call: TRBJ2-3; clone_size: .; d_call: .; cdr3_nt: TGTGCCAGCAGTCGACAGGATGATACGCAGTATTTT; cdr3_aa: CASSRQDDTQYF
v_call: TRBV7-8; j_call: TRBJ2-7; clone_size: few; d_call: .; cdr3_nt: TGTGCCAGCAGCTTGGGGCTACCCTCTCGAGAACTGGGGGAGCAGTACTTC; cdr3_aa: CASSLGLPSRELGEQYF
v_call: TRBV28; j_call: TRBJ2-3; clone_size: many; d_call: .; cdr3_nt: TGTGCCAGCAGTTTAGCCCAGGCGGAGAACACAGATACGCAGTATTTT; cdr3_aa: CASSLAQAENTDTQYF
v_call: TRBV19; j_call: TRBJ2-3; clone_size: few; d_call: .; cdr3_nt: TGTGCCAGTAAAATTGCTAGCCTCTCATCGGGTACGCAGTATTTT; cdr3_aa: CASKIASLSSGTQYF
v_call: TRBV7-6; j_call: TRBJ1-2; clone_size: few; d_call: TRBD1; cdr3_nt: TGTGCCAGCAGCTTAGGGACAGGGCGGCAGGGCTACACCTTC; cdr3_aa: CASSLGTGRQGYTF
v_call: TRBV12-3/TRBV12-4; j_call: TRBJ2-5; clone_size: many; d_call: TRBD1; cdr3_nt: TGTGCCAGCAGTCCCAGCGGACAGGCCCAAGAGACCCAGTACTTC; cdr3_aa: CASSPSGQAQETQYF
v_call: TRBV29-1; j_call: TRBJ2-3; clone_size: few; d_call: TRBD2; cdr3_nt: TGCAGCCCGACCGAGCGGGAGGGCCTTAAAGATACGCAGTATTTT; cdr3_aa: CSPTEREGLKDTQYF
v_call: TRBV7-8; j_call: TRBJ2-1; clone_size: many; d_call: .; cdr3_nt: TGTGCCAGCAGCCGCGGGGATGAGCAGTTCTTC; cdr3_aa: CASSRGDEQFF
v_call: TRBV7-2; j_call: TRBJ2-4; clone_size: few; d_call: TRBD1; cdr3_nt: TGTGCCAGCAGCTTAGCCCCAAGGGACAGGCAGTACTTC; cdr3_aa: CASSLAPRDRQYF
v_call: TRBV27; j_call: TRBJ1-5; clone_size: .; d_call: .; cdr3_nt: TGTGCCAGCAGTATAAATTACAATCAGCCCCAGCATTTT; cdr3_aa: CASSINYNQPQHF
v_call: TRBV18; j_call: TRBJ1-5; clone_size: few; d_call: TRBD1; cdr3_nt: TGTGCCAGCTCACTCCGGGACAGGGCGTTGAATCAGCCCCAGCATTTT; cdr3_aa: CASSLRDRALNQPQHF
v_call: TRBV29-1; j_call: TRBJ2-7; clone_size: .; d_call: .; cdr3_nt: TGCAGCGTAGGGGAATCGTACTACGAGCAGTACTTC; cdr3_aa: CSVGESYYEQYF
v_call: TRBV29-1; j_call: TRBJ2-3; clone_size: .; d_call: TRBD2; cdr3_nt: TGCAGCGTTGTCAACGAGCGGGGGTATAGCACAGATACGCAGTATTTT; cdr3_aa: CSVVNERGYSTDTQYF
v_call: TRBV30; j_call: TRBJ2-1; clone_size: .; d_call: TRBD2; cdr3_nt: TGTGCCTCTACCCGGACTAGCTCCTACAATGAGCAGTTCTTC; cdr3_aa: CASTRTSSYNEQFF
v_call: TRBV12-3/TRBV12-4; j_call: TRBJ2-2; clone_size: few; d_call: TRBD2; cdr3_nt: TGTGCCAGCAGCCCCGGTAGAGCGGGAGGGCGACTAGGCACCGGGGAGCTGTTTTTT; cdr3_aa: CASSPGRAGGRLGTGELFF
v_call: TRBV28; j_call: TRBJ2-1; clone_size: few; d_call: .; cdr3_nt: TGTGCCAGCAGTTTAGGGTTTGGGGGAAGGAGGGGTATTGAGCAGTTCTTC; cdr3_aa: CASSLGFGGRRGIEQFF
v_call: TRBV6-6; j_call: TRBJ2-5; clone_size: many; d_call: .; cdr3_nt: TGTGCCAGCAGTTACTCGAAGGAGCAGGGACTTGAGACCCAGTACTTC; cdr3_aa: CASSYSKEQGLETQYF
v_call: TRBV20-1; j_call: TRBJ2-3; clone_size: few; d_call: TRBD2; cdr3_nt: TGCAGTGCTAGCCCGGCGGGGACTAGCGGGAGTCATGCAGATACGCAGTATTTT; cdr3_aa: CSASPAGTSGSHADTQYF
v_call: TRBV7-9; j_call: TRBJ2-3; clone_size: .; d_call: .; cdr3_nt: TGTGCCAGCAGCTTAGCGCAGTCAGGAGGCGGTACGCAGTATTTT; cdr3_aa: CASSLAQSGGGTQYF
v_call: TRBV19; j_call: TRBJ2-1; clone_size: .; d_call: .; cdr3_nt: TGTGCCAGTAGTCCTAGCGGGACAGGCACCTACAATGAGCAGTTCTTC; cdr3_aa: CASSPSGTGTYNEQFF
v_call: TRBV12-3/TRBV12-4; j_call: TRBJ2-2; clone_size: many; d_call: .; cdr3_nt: TGTGCCAGCATCTTTGACAGGAACACCGGGGAGCTGTTTTTT; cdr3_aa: CASIFDRNTGELFF
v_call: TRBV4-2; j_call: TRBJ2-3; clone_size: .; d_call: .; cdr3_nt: TGTGCCAGCAGCCAAGGTTTGGGGGGGCCGAGCACAGATACGCAGTATTTT; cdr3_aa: CASSQGLGGPSTDTQYF
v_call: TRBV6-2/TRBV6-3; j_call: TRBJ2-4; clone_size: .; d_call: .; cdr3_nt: TGTGCCAGCAGTTACGCGGGGTCGAAAAACATTCAGTACTTC; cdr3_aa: CASSYAGSKNIQYF
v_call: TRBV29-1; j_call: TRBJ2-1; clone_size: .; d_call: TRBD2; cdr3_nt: TGCAGCGTTGAACCCGGGACTAGCGGGAGGGGTTGGTCCAATGAGCAGTTCTTC; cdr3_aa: CSVEPGTSGRGWSNEQFF
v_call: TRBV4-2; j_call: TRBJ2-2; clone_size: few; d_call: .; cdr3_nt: TGTGCCAGCAGCCATGAAACCGGGACCATAGTAACCGGGGAGCTGTTTTTT; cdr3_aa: CASSHETGTIVTGELFF
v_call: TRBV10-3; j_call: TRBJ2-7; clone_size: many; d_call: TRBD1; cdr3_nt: TGTGCCATCAGTGAGCCAGGGACAGGGCCGGGCGAGCAGTACTTC; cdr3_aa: CAISEPGTGPGEQYF
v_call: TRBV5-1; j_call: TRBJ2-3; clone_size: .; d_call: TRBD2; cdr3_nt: TGCGCCAGCAGTAGGGGGAGCGGGAGGAAGACAGATACGCAGTATTTT; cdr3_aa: CASSRGSGRKTDTQYF
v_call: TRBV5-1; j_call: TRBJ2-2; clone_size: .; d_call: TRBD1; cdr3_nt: TGCGCCAGCAGCTGGGACAGTTACACCGGGGAGCTGTTTTTT; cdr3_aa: CASSWDSYTGELFF
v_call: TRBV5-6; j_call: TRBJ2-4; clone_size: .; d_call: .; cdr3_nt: TGTGCCAGCAGCCCGGGGGGCCAGGGAAGCTTGTCCAAAAACATTCAGTACTTC; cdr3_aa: CASSPGGQGSLSKNIQYF